This TCR beta chain was captured by sequencing in a study of blood T cell repertoires in COVID-19 (dated by TCRdb to the early 2020s). Context from the whole study: Samples covering the acute and convalescent phases of COVID-19 were provided by collaborators in the United States, Italy and Spain. Samples came from the ongoing ImmuneRACE study (first 160 participants) plus 1,254 subjects from 6 global collaborators. A freely available public database, intended as a resource for researchers studying the immune response to SARS-CoV-2, is where the repertoires were released. Subjects who had been exposed to COVID-19, were actively infected with it, or had recovered from it provided the deeply sampled blood TCRbeta repertoires that made up the dataset. A de-identified subject ID, COVID-19 status, age in years and sex were almost always included in the sample metadata. Where HLA class I and class II types were available, the types were taken from metadata supplied by the sample provider, not from assay-based typing. The material from the prospective study consisted of cDNA or gDNA derived from T cells, B-cell-depleted T cells, or PBMCs.

The CDR1 and CDR2 encoded by the germline V gene are KGHSH and LQKENI. The CDR3 spans 15 residues, from the cysteine through the phenylalanine. Only the CDR3 part of the read is kept: 45 bases, read in frame from the first base. Trimming removed 6 bases from V and 7 bases from J; the gene matches leave 8 bases unexplained. The count of this clone is one. What antigen it recognizes has not been identified. Base qualities were left out, and no much larger clone turns up one base away. Participants in the prospective study were aged 18 to 89 years, lived in under 30 United States geographic areas, and enrolled through a virtual design. In the prospective study, cohorts were assigned on the basis of participant-reported clinical history obtained from a screening survey and a study questionnaire. Recovered participants in ImmuneRACE Cohort 3 were defined by two consecutive negative NP/OP PCR tests, clearance by a healthcare professional, or resolution of symptoms. Mobile phlebotomists in the prospective study collected whole blood, serum and a nasopharyngeal or oropharyngeal swab from every participant. Prospective study participants could optionally give additional blood draws and questionnaires over an approximately 2-month period. Prospective study blood samples were shipped either frozen or at room temperature before DNA extraction.

TCRbeta CDR3 regions were amplified from genomic DNA by means of the immunoSEQ Assay, a bias-controlled multiplex PCR. Concerning the study's data processing: The number of nucleated cells in each sample was estimated from the amplification of reference gene primers within the assay. Sequence reads were collapsed and filtered to measure the absolute abundance of every unique TCRbeta CDR3 rearrangement. For each sample, productive Simpson clonality was calculated as the square root of Simpson's diversity index over productive rearrangements. The clones in this table, taken by TCRdb from immuneACCESS, are in-frame only. Not every clone is retained; where verified, under half of the shortfall comes from an unresolved V gene, and the cause of the rest is unknown. V and J calls and clone size are copied from that table; D and trimming were computed from the DNA. The sample table lists roughly 310,000 clones, roughly nine tenths of them with a count of one. Of the sample, roughly 2.6% falls within the top ten clones.

The research as a whole found: The amount of clinical and demographic metadata varied by source and participant and was provided uncurated.

The TCR comes from a man aged 55-75 years who had recovered from COVID-19. The chain was built from TRBV18 and TRBJ1-4; the central 10 bases match TRBD1. The sequenced sample consisted of PBMCs or T cells enriched from blood (not recorded which). Here the CDR3 is given as CASSRNRDRGEKLFF. The nucleotides read TGTGCCAGCTCCCGAAACCGGGACAGGGGTGAAAAACTGTTTTTT.